One and the same sample provided the 16 T cell receptor beta chains below, sequenced in a study of blood T cell repertoires in COVID-19. Generated by immunoSEQ multiplex PCR, the TCRdb table keeps only in-frame clones and is missing some. This sample has about 54,000 clones, with 90% found just once. The specimen sequenced was peripheral blood. All receptors come from a woman aged 40 to 55 with active COVID-19.

The chain carries TRBV5-1 and TRBJ2-2; D is uncertain. The CDR3 has 15 residues. Germline V CDR1 and CDR2: SGHRS, YFSETQ. Trimming pared 0 bases from V and 0 bases from J, leaving 6 bases between. CDR3 residues: CASSLAIANTGELFF. CDR3 DNA sequence: TGCGCCAGCAGCTTGGCCATTGCGAACACCGGGGAGCTGTTTTTT.

The chain uses TRBV27 and TRBJ2-3; D might be TRBD2 (6 bases). Trimming cost V 1 base and J 2 bases, with 13 bases left between them. CDR1 and CDR2 (germline): MNHEY, SMNVEV (reference sequence). The CDR3 is 16 amino acids. CDR3 loop: CASSLFSGAFTDTQYF. As DNA, the CDR3 is TGTGCCAGCAGTTTATTTAGCGGTGCCTTCACAGATACGCAGTATTTT.

The chain is built from TRBV7-8 and TRBJ1-4; D remains ambiguous. The CDR3 contains 15 residues. The germline V gene encodes CDR1 SGHVS and CDR2 FQNEAQ. V was clipped by 2 bases and J by 8 bases, with 15 bases between them. CDR3 DNA sequence: TGTGCCAGCAGCTTAAGTGGCCGGAGGGAGGAAAAACTGTTTTTT. Encoded protein: CASSLSGRREEKLFF.

The V and J genes are TRBV7-3 and TRBJ2-1, with 8 bases aligning to TRBD2. The ends lost 3 bases at V and 5 bases at J; junction bases unmatched: 6. The germline V gene has CDR1 SGHTA and CDR2 FQGTGA. The CDR3 totals 15 residues. This CDR3 is CASSFTAGAHNEQFF. The CDR3 bases are TGTGCCAGCAGCTTCACAGCGGGGGCACACAATGAGCAGTTCTTC. Variable domain in full (rest from reference TRBV7-3 and TRBJ2-1): GAGVSQTPSNKVTEKGKYVELRCDPISGHTALYWYRQSLGQGPEFLIYFQGTGAADDSGLPNDRFFAVRPEGSVSTLKIQRTERGDSAVYLCASSFTAGAHNEQFFGPGTRLTVL.

This chain connects TRBV3-1 (or the pseudogene TRBV3-2) to TRBJ2-3, with D possibly being TRBD2 (6 bases). The CDR3 length is 14 residues. V shed 4 bases and J shed 6 bases, with 14 bases lying between them. Germline V CDR1 and CDR2: LGHDT, YNNKEL (reference sequence). Here the CDR3 DNA reads TGTGCCAGCAGCCTGGGACTTACCGGGGATACGCAGTATTTT. Its protein product is CASSLGLTGDTQYF.

The V gene is TRBV2, the J gene TRBJ2-7; 7 nucleotides line up with TRBD1. There are 15 residues in the CDR3. Trimming at V came to 6 bases and at J to 0 bases, leaving 8 bases not matched to a gene. Per germline, CDR1 SNHLY and CDR2 FYNNEI. CDR3 protein: CASRRTGPSSYEQYF. In DNA, the CDR3 is TGTGCCAGCAGAAGGACAGGTCCGAGCTCCTACGAGCAGTACTTC.

The chain carries TRBV7-9 and TRBJ1-1, with D perhaps TRBD1 (6 bases). V was pared by 1 base and J by 8 bases, with 11 bases between. Germline V gives CDR1 SEHNR, CDR2 FQNEAQ (reference sequence). The length of the CDR3 is 13 residues. The CDR3 loop reads CASSLERGYEAFF. The CDR3 nucleotides are TGTGCCAGCAGCTTAGAGAGGGGGTACGAAGCTTTCTTT.

The chain joins TRBV19 to TRBJ1-5; D is unclear. Germline V lookup: CDR1 LNHDA, CDR2 SQIVND (reference sequence). The CDR3 has 13 residues. Trimming left V 5 bases short and J 6 bases short, with 11 bases between. CDR3 sequence: CASSPIAGQPQHF. In DNA, the CDR3 is TGTGCCAGTAGTCCTATAGCGGGTCAGCCCCAGCATTTT.

This clone was found a few times. The V and J genes are TRBV7-6 and TRBJ1-4; 9 bases map to TRBD1. V was clipped by 5 bases and J by 5 bases; unmatched bases: 12. This CDR3 is 17 amino acids long. Per germline, CDR1 SGHVS and CDR2 FNYEAQ. The CDR3 spells CASSPHYRDRVNEKLFF. CDR3 nucleotides: TGTGCCAGCAGCCCTCACTACAGGGACAGGGTGAATGAAAAACTGTTTTTT.

J is TRBJ2-5 and V is TRBV18; D ambiguous. The CDR3 loop spans 12 amino acids. Germline assignment: CDR1 KGHSH and CDR2 LQKENI. V gave up 4 bases and J gave up 5 bases, with 8 bases separating them. CDR3 DNA: TGTGCCAGCTCACAAGACGGGGAGACCCAGTACTTC. As protein: CASSQDGETQYF.

This clone is deemed medium-sized. This chain uses TRBV7-8 with TRBJ2-7; D not resolved. The CDR3 has 14 amino acids. Germline assignment: CDR1 SGHVS and CDR2 FQNEAQ. V lost 1 base, J lost 3 bases, and 10 bases lay in between. The chain's CDR3 is CASSLGLQIYEQYF. The CDR3 DNA sequence: TGTGCCAGCAGCTTAGGTCTGCAGATCTACGAGCAGTACTTC.

The CDR3 region has the DNA TGTGCCAGCAGCTTGGCACAGCCTAACTATGGCTACACCTTC. As protein: CASSLAQPNYGYTF. V is TRBV5-4 and J is TRBJ1-2; D not certain. Germline CDR1 SGHNT, CDR2 YYREEE (reference sequence). CDR3 length equals 14 residues. V dropped 0 bases and J dropped 0 bases, with 6 bases sitting between them.

This clone was seen a handful of times. V and J are TRBV7-9 and TRBJ2-1; the match to TRBD2 covers 8 bases. The ends lost 5 bases at V and 10 bases at J; junction bases unmatched: 10. This CDR3 spans 14 amino acids. Looked up from germline, CDR1 is SEHNR and CDR2 is FQNEAQ (reference sequence). CDR3: CASSLTSGLWEQFF. The CDR3 nucleotides read TGTGCCAGCAGCCTCACTAGCGGCCTTTGGGAGCAGTTCTTC.

The rearrangement links TRBV23-1 to TRBJ2-1; possible D gene TRBD2, 6 bases. TRBV23-1 is treated as an ORF (open reading frame) with a function not yet certain. The CDR3 consists of 16 residues. The ends were cut back, 1 base at V and 0 bases at J, with 10 bases in the middle. This CDR3 is CASSQWGRSSYNEQFF. Written as DNA, the CDR3 is TGCGCCAGCAGTCAATGGGGGAGGAGCTCCTACAATGAGCAGTTCTTC.

The chain employs TRBV6-1 and TRBJ1-2; the D is unclear. V lost 2 bases and J lost 2, with 18 bases in between. CDR3 length: 17 amino acids. Germline CDR1 and CDR2: MNHNS and SASEGT. The CDR3 DNA reads as TGTGCCAGCAGTGAACGAGGGCGCGCCAGTGGAAACTATGGCTACACCTTC. Protein product: CASSERGRASGNYGYTF.

The rearrangement uses TRBV4-3 and TRBJ2-7; D gene uncertain. Trimming took off 1 base at V and 2 bases at J, with 9 bases between the two ends. CDR3 size: 14 residues. Germline V gene lookup returns CDR1 LGHNA and CDR2 YSLEER. The CDR3 sequence is CASSQVTETYEQYF. The CDR3 DNA is TGCGCCAGCAGCCAAGTCACAGAAACCTACGAGCAGTACTTC.